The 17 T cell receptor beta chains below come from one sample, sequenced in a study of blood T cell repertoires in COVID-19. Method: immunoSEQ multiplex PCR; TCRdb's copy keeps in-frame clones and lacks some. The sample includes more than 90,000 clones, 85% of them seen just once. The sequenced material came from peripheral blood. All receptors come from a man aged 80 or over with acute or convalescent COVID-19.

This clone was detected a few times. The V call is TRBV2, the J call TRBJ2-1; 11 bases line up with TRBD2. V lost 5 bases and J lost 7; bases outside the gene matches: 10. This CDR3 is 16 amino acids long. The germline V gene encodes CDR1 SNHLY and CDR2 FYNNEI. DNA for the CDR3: TGTGCCAGCAGTCCCATAGCGGGAGGGCCGCGTAATGAGCAGTTCTTC. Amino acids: CASSPIAGGPRNEQFF.

The CDR3 region is CASSVLAGGTDTQYF. The CDR3 DNA follows: TGTGCCAGCAGTGTACTAGCGGGAGGTACAGATACGCAGTATTTT. V is TRBV2 and J is TRBJ2-3; TRBD2 matches 12 bases. Per the germline V gene, CDR1 is SNHLY and CDR2 is FYNNEI. The V gene end was trimmed by 4 bases and the J gene end by 3 bases; junction bases not matched to a gene: 2. CDR3 length: 15 amino acids.

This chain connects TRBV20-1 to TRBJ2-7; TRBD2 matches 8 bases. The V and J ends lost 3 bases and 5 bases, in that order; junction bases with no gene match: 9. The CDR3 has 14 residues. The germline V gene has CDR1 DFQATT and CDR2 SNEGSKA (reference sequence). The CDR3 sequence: CSASETGLANEQYF. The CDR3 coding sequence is TGCAGTGCTAGTGAGACAGGACTAGCAAACGAGCAGTACTTC.

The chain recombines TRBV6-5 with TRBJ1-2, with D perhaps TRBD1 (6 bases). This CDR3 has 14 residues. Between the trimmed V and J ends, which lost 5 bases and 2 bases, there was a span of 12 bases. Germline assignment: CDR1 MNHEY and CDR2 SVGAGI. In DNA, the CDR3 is TGTGCCAGCAGTAAAACAGGGACCAACTATGGCTACACCTTC. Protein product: CASSKTGTNYGYTF.

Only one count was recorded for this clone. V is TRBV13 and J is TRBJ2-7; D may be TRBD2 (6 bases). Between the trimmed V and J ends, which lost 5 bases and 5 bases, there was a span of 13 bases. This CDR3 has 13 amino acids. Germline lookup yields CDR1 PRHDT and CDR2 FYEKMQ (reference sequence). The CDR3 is CASSPSGLDEQYF. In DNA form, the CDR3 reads TGTGCCAGCAGCCCAAGCGGGTTAGACGAGCAGTACTTC.

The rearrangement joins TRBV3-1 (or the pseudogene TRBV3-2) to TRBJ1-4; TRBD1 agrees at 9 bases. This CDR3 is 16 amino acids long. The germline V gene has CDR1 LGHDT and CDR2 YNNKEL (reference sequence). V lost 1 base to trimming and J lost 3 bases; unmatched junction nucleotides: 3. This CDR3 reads CASSQAWDRANEKLFF. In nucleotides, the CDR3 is TGTGCCAGCAGCCAAGCCTGGGACAGGGCTAATGAAAAACTGTTTTTT.

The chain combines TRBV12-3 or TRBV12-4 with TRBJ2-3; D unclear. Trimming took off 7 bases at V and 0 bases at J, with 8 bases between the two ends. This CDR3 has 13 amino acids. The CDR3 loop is CASKTGSTDTQYF. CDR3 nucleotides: TGTGCCAGCAAAACCGGGAGCACAGATACGCAGTATTTT.

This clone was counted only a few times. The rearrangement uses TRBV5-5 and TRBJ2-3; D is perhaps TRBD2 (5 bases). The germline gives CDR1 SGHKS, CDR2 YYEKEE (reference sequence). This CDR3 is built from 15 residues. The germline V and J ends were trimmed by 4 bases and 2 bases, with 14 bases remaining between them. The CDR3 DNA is TGTGCCAGCAGCCCGGCGGCGGGCCCCACAGATACGCAGTATTTT. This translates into CASSPAAGPTDTQYF.

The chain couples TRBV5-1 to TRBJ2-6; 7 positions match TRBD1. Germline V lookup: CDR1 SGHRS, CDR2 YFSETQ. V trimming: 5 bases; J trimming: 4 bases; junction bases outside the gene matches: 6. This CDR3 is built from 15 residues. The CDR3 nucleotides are TGCGCCAGCAGGGACAGGACGCGAGGGGCCAACGTCCTGACTTTC. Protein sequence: CASRDRTRGANVLTF. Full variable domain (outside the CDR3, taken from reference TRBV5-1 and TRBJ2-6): KAGVTQTPRYLIKTRGQQVTLSCSPISGHRSVSWYQQTPGQGLQFLFEYFSETQRNKGNFPGRFSGRQFSNSRSEMNVSTLELGDSALYLCASRDRTRGANVLTFGAGSRLTVL.

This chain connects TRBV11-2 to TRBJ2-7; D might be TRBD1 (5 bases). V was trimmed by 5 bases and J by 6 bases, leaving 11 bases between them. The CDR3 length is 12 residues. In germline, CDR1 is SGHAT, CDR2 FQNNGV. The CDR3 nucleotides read TGTGCCAGCAGCATCAGGGATCTCGAGCAGTACTTC. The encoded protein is CASSIRDLEQYF.

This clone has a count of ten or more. CDR3 coding DNA: TGCGCCAGCAGCTTGCGGGGGACCCACGAGCAGTACTTC. This encodes CASSLRGTHEQYF. V and J are TRBV5-1 and TRBJ2-7; D is perhaps TRBD2 (6 bases). The V end lost 1 base, the J end lost 5 bases, and 10 bases lay between the germline ends. CDR3 size: 13 residues. Germline values: CDR1 SGHRS, CDR2 YFSETQ.

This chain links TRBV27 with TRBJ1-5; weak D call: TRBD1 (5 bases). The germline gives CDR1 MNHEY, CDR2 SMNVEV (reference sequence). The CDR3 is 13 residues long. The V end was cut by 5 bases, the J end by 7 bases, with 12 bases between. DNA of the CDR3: TGTGCCAGCAGTCGCAACGGGGGGCAGCCCCAGCATTTT. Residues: CASSRNGGQPQHF.

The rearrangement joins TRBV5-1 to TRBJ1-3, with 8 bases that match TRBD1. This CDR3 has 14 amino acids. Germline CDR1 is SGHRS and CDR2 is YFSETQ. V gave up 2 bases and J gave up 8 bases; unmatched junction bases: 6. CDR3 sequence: CASSLQGGFDTIYF. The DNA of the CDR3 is TGCGCCAGCAGCTTACAGGGGGGTTTCGACACCATATATTTT.

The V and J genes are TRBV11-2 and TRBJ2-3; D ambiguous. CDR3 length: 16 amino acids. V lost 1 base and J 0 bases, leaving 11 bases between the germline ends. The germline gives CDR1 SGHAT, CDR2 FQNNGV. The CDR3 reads CASSLGSASSTDTQYF. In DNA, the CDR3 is TGTGCCAGCAGCTTAGGGTCCGCGAGTAGCACAGATACGCAGTATTTT.

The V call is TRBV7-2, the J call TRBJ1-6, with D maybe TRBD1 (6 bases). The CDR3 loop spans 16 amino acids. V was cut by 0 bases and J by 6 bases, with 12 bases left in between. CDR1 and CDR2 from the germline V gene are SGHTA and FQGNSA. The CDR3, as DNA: TGTGCCAGCAGCTTAGCTTCGAACAGGGTTAATTCACCCCTCCACTTT. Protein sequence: CASSLASNRVNSPLHF.

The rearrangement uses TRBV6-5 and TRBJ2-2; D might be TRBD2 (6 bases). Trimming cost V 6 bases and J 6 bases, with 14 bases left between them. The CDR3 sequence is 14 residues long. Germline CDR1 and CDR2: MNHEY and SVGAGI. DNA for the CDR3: TGTGCCAGCAGGGGACTGTCGCCGCCCGGGGAGCTGTTTTTT. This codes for CASRGLSPPGELFF.

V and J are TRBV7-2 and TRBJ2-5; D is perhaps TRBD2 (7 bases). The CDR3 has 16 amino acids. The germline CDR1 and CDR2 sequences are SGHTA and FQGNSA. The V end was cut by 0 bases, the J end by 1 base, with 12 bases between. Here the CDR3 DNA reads TGTGCCAGCAGCTTAGCGCAGGGAGGGGGCCAAGAGACCCAGTACTTC. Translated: CASSLAQGGGQETQYF.